These T cell receptor beta chains were read from a single sample in a study of OX40 agonist ivuxolimab in advanced cancers. Profiled with immunoSEQ multiplex PCR; TCRdb holds only in-frame clones, not every one. The data contain approximately 52,000 clones, 75% to 85% of them singletons. The specimen comprised CD4+ or CD8+ T cells sorted from blood, sampled in a trial of the OX40 agonist ivuxolimab. The receptors derive from an adult with an advanced solid tumor such as melanoma, head and neck, liver or kidney cancer. Each CDR3 is given with its conserved first and last residue. The D gene is left open where the match is weak. Clone sizes are given selectively: once, few, many, or a class where the clone is expanded.

v_gene	j_gene	d_gene	abundance	CDR3nt	CDR3aa
TRBV19	TRBJ2-2	TRBD1	NA	TGTGCCACCGGGACAGGGTTTGCCGGGGAGCTGTTTTTT	CATGTGFAGELFF
TRBV19	TRBJ2-7	NA	NA	TGTGCCAGTAGTCTGGCGGCGGGCTACGAGCAGTACTTC	CASSLAAGYEQYF
TRBV28	TRBJ1-5	NA	NA	TGTGCCAGCAGTTTGGACAGTAAGAATCAGCCCCAGCATTTT	CASSLDSKNQPQHF
TRBV30	TRBJ2-7	TRBD1	NA	TGTGCCTGGAGTCGACAGGGGATGGGCGAGCAGTACTTC	CAWSRQGMGEQYF
TRBV5-1	TRBJ2-2	NA	NA	TGCGCCAGCAGTAAGGAATTAGCTTCCGGGGAGCTGTTTTTT	CASSKELASGELFF
TRBV7-9	TRBJ1-4	TRBD1	NA	TGTGCCAGCAGCTTGGGACAGATTAATGAAAAACTGTTTTTT	CASSLGQINEKLFF
TRBV7-3	TRBJ2-4	NA	NA	TGTGCCAGCAGCTTAGGAGTAGAAAACATTCAGTACTTC	CASSLGVENIQYF
TRBV4-3	TRBJ2-3	TRBD2	NA	TGCGCCAGCAGCCAAGATCGGCTAGCGGGGGCCCCGCATACGCAGTATTTT	CASSQDRLAGAPHTQYF
TRBV2	TRBJ2-7	NA	NA	TGTGCCAGCAGTGACTCCAGATACAATTACGAGCAGTACTTC	CASSDSRYNYEQYF
TRBV30	TRBJ1-6	NA	NA	TGTGCCTGGAGGGGGGGGTTTGGGGATACGGATAATTCACCCCTCCACTTT	CAWRGGFGDTDNSPLHF
TRBV5-6	TRBJ1-4	TRBD1	NA	TGTGCCAGCAGCTTGTGGGGACAGACTAATGAAAAACTGTTTTTT	CASSLWGQTNEKLFF
TRBV5-1	TRBJ1-5	TRBD1	NA	TGCGCCAGCAGCCGCGGACAGGGGGCTGATCAGCCCCAGCATTTT	CASSRGQGADQPQHF
TRBV18	TRBJ2-1	NA	NA	TGTGCCAGCTCACCACAAGGGGTAGTCTACAATGAGCAGTTCTTC	CASSPQGVVYNEQFF
TRBV6-5	TRBJ2-7	NA	NA	TGTGCCAGCAGCGTATCGGACGTGGGCTACGAGCAGTACTTC	CASSVSDVGYEQYF
TRBV7-2	TRBJ2-7	TRBD2	NA	TGTGCCAGCAGCTGGGGACTAGCGGGGACGAAACGCGAGCAGTACTTC	CASSWGLAGTKREQYF
TRBV4-1	TRBJ2-2	TRBD1	NA	TGCGCCAGCACCATCACAGGGGGCGTAACCGGGGAGCTGTTTTTT	CASTITGGVTGELFF
TRBV9	TRBJ2-6	TRBD1	NA	TGTGCCAGCAGCGATAGACAGGGGTCCCTCTCTGGGGCCAACGTCCTGACTTTC	CASSDRQGSLSGANVLTF
TRBV18	TRBJ1-6	NA	few	TGTGCCAGCTCACCTAATAATGGTCCTTCACCCCTCCACTTT	CASSPNNGPSPLHF
TRBV19	TRBJ1-4	NA	NA	TGTGCCAGTAGTATAGCCAGGGCTTCCCACGAAAAACTGTTTTTT	CASSIARASHEKLFF
TRBV6-1	TRBJ1-2	NA	NA	TGTGCCACTCCAACGAACGGGCCTCGGGGTGGCTACACCTTC	CATPTNGPRGGYTF
TRBV29-1	TRBJ2-5	TRBD2	once	TGCAGCGCTAGCGGCCCGGGAGGCCAAGAGACCCAGTACTTC	CSASGPGGQETQYF
TRBV7-2	TRBJ1-6	TRBD1	NA	TGTGCCAGCAGCCCAGGGGGGAATTCACCCCTCCACTTT	CASSPGGNSPLHF
TRBV5-1	TRBJ1-2	TRBD1	NA	TGCGCCAGCAGCTTGGGGACTACGGGACAGGGAGGCTATGGCTACACCTTC	CASSLGTTGQGGYGYTF
TRBV19	TRBJ2-1	TRBD2	NA	TGTGCCAGTAGTTCCAGGACTAGCGGGGGGTCCGGGAGCTCCTACAATGAGCAGTTCTTC	CASSSRTSGGSGSSYNEQFF
TRBV7-2	TRBJ1-6	NA	NA	TGTGCCAGCAGCTTAGCCGGCTCCTATAATTCACCCCTCCACTTT	CASSLAGSYNSPLHF
TRBV9	TRBJ2-4	TRBD1	few	TGTGCCAGCAGCCCTCTACAGGGGGCAGGCATTCAGTACTTC	CASSPLQGAGIQYF
TRBV9	TRBJ2-1	NA	NA	TGTGCCAGCAGCGTAGCCCCATATGCGGGTGAGCAGTTCTTC	CASSVAPYAGEQFF
TRBV30	TRBJ1-2	NA	NA	TGTGCCTGGTGGGGTAAAACAAGGACTTCTAACTATGGCTACACCTTC	CAWWGKTRTSNYGYTF
TRBV11-2	TRBJ2-5	TRBD1	NA	TGTGCCAGCAGCTTAACAGGGACAGTCGAGACCCAGTACTTC	CASSLTGTVETQYF
TRBV7-2	TRBJ1-1	NA	NA	TGTGCCAGCAGTGTATCTGCGGGCATGGAAACTGAAGCTTTCTTT	CASSVSAGMETEAFF
TRBV5-1	TRBJ1-1	NA	NA	TGCGCCAGCAGCAGGGGACAGAACACTGAAGCTTTCTTT	CASSRGQNTEAFF
TRBV11-3	TRBJ2-1	NA	NA	TGTGCCAGCAGCTACGACAGATACAATGAGCAGTTCTTC	CASSYDRYNEQFF
TRBV5-1	TRBJ2-2	NA	NA	TGCGCCAGCTGCTCCACAGGGCTATTGGCTAACACCGGGGAGCTGTTTTTT	CASCSTGLLANTGELFF
TRBV23-1	TRBJ2-7	NA	NA	TGCGCCAGCAGTCAAGCCCTGGACGAGCAGTACTTC	CASSQALDEQYF
TRBV4-2	TRBJ2-3	NA	NA	TGTGCCAGCAGCAAGGAAGATACGCAGTATTTT	CASSKEDTQYF
TRBV6-5	TRBJ2-1	NA	once	TGTGCCAGCAGTGAAAACAGGGAGCAGTTCTTC	CASSENREQFF
TRBV6-6	TRBJ1-4	TRBD1	NA	TGTGCCAGCAGTTACTACGGCCTACAGGGGGAAAAACTGTTTTTT	CASSYYGLQGEKLFF
TRBV7-2	TRBJ1-2	NA	NA	TGTGCCAGCAGCCCGACGGCGGGTAACTATGGCTACACCTTC	CASSPTAGNYGYTF
TRBV9	TRBJ1-5	NA	NA	TGTGCCAGCAGCGTAGGAGGGGAACATGATCAGCCCCAGCATTTT	CASSVGGEHDQPQHF
TRBV10-3	TRBJ2-3	TRBD2	NA	TGTGCCATCACGGCTAGCGGGGGTACAGATACGCAGTATTTT	CAITASGGTDTQYF
TRBV4-2	TRBJ2-5	TRBD2	NA	TGTGCCAGCAGCCAAGATCTGGTGTCGGCTAGCGGGGTTAGGGAGACCCAGTACTTC	CASSQDLVSASGVRETQYF
TRBV7-9	TRBJ2-6	NA	medium-sized	TGTGCCAGCAGTGTGAGAGGGGCTGGGGCCAACGTCCTGACTTTC	CASSVRGAGANVLTF
TRBV5-1	TRBJ2-1	TRBD2	once	TGCGCCAGCAGCAAGACTAGCGGGGGGGTAACCTACAATGAGCAGTTCTTC	CASSKTSGGVTYNEQFF
TRBV10-3	TRBJ1-6	NA	NA	TGTGCCATCAGTGAGTCGCCGGATAATTCACCCCTCCACTTT	CAISESPDNSPLHF
TRBV7-9	TRBJ1-1	TRBD1	NA	TGTGCCAGCAGCACGGGACAGGGGAAGACTGAAGCTTTCTTT	CASSTGQGKTEAFF
TRBV5-1	TRBJ2-2	TRBD2	NA	TGCGCCAGCAGTCGACTAGCGGATGACACCGGGGAGCTGTTTTTT	CASSRLADDTGELFF
TRBV6-6	TRBJ2-7	TRBD1	NA	TGTGCCAGCAGTTACCGGCAGGGGGCGAACGAGCAGTACTTC	CASSYRQGANEQYF
TRBV7-9	TRBJ2-1	NA	NA	TGTGCCAGCAGCTTGGGTCCTAGCCACAATGAGCAGTTCTTC	CASSLGPSHNEQFF
TRBV6-1	TRBJ1-5	NA	NA	TGTGCCAGCAGTGAAGGCTTGGCAGGTCGTCAGCCCCAGCATTTT	CASSEGLAGRQPQHF
TRBV5-8	TRBJ1-4	TRBD1	NA	TGTGCCAGCAGCGGGGGGACAGAGGGCCTTAATGAAAAACTGTTTTTT	CASSGGTEGLNEKLFF